The sequence of this T cell receptor (beta chain) was determined in a study of blood T cell repertoires in COVID-19. Assay: immunoSEQ multiplex PCR; the TCRdb copy retains only in-frame clones and omits some. Of 24,000 or so clones listed, around 88% are singletons. V shed 1 base and J 7 bases; nucleotides not matched to a gene: 9. The CDR3 extends over 17 amino acids. Germline assignment: CDR1 GTSNPN and CDR2 SVGIG (reference sequence). Sequenced: peripheral blood. V gene TRBV30 combines with J gene TRBJ2-2; TRBD2 matches 13 bases. This clonotype was obtained from a human donor with acute or convalescent COVID-19. The donor label of this sample is uncertain. CDR3 nucleotide sequence: TGTGCCTGGAGTGGGACTAGCGGGAGTATGGGTATCGGGGAGCTGTTTTTT. Amino acid sequence: CAWSGTSGSMGIGELFF.